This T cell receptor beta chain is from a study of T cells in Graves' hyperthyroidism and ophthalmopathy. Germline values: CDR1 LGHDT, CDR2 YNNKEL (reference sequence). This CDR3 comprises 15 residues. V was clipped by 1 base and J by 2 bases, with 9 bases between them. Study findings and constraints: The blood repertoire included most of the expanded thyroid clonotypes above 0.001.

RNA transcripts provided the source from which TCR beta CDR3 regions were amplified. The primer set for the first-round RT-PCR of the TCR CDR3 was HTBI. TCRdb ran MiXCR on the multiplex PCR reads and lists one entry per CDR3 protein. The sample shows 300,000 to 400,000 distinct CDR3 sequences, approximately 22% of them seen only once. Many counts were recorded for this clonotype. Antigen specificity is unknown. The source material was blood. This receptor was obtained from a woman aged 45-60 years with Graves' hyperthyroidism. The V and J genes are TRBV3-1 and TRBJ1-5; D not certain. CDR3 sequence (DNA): TGTGCCAGCAGCCAAGGGCCCTACGGCAATCAGCCCCAGCATTTT. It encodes CASSQGPYGNQPQHF. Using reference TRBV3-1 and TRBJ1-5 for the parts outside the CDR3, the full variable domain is DTAVSQTPKYLVTQMGNDKSIKCEQNLGHDTMYWYKQDSKKFLKIMFSYNNKELIINETVPNRFSPKSPDKAHLNLHINSLELGDSAVYFCASSQGPYGNQPQHFGDGTRLSIL.